This entry is about one T cell receptor beta chain. The CDR3 has 14 residues. V was clipped by 8 bases and J by 0 bases, with 11 bases between them. CDR1 is SGHTA and CDR2 is FQGTGA in the germline V gene. The data stem from a study of T cell changes during pregnancy in multiple sclerosis. The data were produced by immunoSEQ multiplex PCR, yet TCRdb's version contains in-frame clones alone and is incomplete. The table lists roughly 42,000 clones, around nine tenths of them singletons, with around 0.5% in the top ten. The rearrangement links TRBV7-3 to TRBJ1-3; D remains ambiguous. The specimen comprised CD4+ T cells from peripheral blood mononuclear cells, sampled in the first trimester of pregnancy. This TCR was recovered from a female donor with multiple sclerosis, enrolled in a pregnancy study. The CDR3 region is CASSDRSSGNTIYF. In nucleotides, the CDR3 is TGTGCCAGCTCAGATCGAAGCTCTGGAAACACCATATATTTT.